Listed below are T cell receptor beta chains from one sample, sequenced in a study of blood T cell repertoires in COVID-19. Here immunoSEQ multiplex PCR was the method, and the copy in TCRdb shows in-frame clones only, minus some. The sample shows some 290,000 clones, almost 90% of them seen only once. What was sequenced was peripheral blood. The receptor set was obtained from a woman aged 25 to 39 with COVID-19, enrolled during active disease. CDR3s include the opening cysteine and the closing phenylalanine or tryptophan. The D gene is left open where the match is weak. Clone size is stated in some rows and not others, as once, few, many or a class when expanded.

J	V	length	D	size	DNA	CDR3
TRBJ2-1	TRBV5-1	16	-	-	TGCGCCAGCAGCCCCGGGAACTCGCAGTCCGGGAATGAGCAGTTCTTC	CASSPGNSQSGNEQFF
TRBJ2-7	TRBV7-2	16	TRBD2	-	TGTGCCAGCAGCTTAGTGGTAGCGGGTAGCTCCTACGAGCAGTACTTC	CASSLVVAGSSYEQYF
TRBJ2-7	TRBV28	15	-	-	TGTGCCAGCAGTTTTTCACAGGGCGTCTCCTACGAGCAGTACTTC	CASSFSQGVSYEQYF
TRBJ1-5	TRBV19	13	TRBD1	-	TGTGCCAGTATCGGACAGGGCCATCAGCCCCAGCATTTT	CASIGQGHQPQHF
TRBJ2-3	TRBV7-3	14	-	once	TGTGCCAGCAGCCTCTTAGGGGGCACAGATACGCAGTATTTT	CASSLLGGTDTQYF
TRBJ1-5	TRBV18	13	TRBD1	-	TGTGCCAGCTCACCAGACAGGGCGCTGCCCCAGCATTTT	CASSPDRALPQHF
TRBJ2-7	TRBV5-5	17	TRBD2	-	TGTGCCAGCAGCTTGTTACTAGCGGGCCACCTGTCCTACGAGCAGTACTTC	CASSLLLAGHLSYEQYF
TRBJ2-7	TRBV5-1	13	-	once	TGCGCCAGCAGCTTGGTACTAGGCTACGAGCAGTACTTC	CASSLVLGYEQYF
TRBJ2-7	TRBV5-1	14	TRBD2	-	TGCGCCAGCAGCCAGACTAGCGGGAGTCACGAGCAGTACTTC	CASSQTSGSHEQYF
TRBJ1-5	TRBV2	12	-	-	TGTGCCAGCAGGTCAGACAATCAGCCCCAGCATTTT	CASRSDNQPQHF
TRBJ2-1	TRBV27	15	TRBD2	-	TGTGCCAGCAGTCTAGCGGGAGAAAGGGACAATGAGCAGTTCTTC	CASSLAGERDNEQFF
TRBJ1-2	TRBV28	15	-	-	TGTGCCAGCAGTCCCAGGTCCACTCGGATCTATGGCTACACCTTC	CASSPRSTRIYGYTF
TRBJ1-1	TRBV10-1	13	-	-	TGCGCCAGCCGACGGGAGCCCAACACTGAAGCTTTCTTT	CASRREPNTEAFF
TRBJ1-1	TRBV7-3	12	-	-	TGTGCCAGCAGCCTAGAGAACACTGAAGCTTTCTTT	CASSLENTEAFF
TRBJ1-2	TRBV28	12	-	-	TGTGCCAGCAGTCTTACAGGGTCTGGCTACACCTTC	CASSLTGSGYTF
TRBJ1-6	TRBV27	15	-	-	TGTGCCAGCAGTTTCTTCACAGGGAGGGGTTCACCCCTCCACTTT	CASSFFTGRGSPLHF
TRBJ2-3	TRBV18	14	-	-	TGTGCCAGCTCACCTTACCAGGGGCGAGATACGCAGTATTTT	CASSPYQGRDTQYF
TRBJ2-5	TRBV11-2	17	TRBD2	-	TGTGCCAGCAGCTCCGGGACTAGCGGGAGTATCGAAGAGACCCAGTACTTC	CASSSGTSGSIEETQYF
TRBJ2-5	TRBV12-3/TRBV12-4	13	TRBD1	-	TGTGCCAGCAGCCACAGGGGGCGGGAGACCCAGTACTTC	CASSHRGRETQYF
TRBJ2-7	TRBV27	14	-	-	TGTGCCAGCAGTTGGAAGGGGGGGGTCTACGAGCAGTACTTC	CASSWKGGVYEQYF
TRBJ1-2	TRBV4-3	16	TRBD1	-	TGCGCCAGCAGCCAAAGCACAGGGGAGATTGTAAATGGCTACACCTTC	CASSQSTGEIVNGYTF
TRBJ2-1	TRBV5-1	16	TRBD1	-	TGCGCCAGCAGCTCCGCCGGGACAGGGGGCATTGGTGAGCAGTTCTTC	CASSSAGTGGIGEQFF
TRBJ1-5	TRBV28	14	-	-	TGTGCCAGCAGTCTTGGGGGGTGGGGTCAGCCCCAGCATTTT	CASSLGGWGQPQHF
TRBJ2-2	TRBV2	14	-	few	TGTGCCAGCAGTGAGGGACTTCACACCGGGGAGCTGTTTTTT	CASSEGLHTGELFF
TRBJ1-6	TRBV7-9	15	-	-	TGTGCCAGCAGCTTAGGATCCTCGAGCGATTCACCCCTCCACTTT	CASSLGSSSDSPLHF
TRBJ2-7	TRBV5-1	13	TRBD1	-	TGCGCCAGCAGCCTGGACAGGGCGTACGAGCAGTACTTC	CASSLDRAYEQYF
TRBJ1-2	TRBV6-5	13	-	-	TGTGCCACCCATGAGAACCCGGGGAATGGCTACACCTTC	CATHENPGNGYTF
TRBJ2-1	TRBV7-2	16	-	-	TGTGCCAGCAGCCGCGCTGCGGGAACATACTACAATGAGCAGTTCTTC	CASSRAAGTYYNEQFF
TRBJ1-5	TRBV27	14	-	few	TGTGCCAGCAGTTCTACCCGTACGGGGCAGCCCCAGCATTTT	CASSSTRTGQPQHF
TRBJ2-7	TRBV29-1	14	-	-	TGCAGCGTTGGACTACACGGAGAGATCTACGAGCAGTACTTC	CSVGLHGEIYEQYF